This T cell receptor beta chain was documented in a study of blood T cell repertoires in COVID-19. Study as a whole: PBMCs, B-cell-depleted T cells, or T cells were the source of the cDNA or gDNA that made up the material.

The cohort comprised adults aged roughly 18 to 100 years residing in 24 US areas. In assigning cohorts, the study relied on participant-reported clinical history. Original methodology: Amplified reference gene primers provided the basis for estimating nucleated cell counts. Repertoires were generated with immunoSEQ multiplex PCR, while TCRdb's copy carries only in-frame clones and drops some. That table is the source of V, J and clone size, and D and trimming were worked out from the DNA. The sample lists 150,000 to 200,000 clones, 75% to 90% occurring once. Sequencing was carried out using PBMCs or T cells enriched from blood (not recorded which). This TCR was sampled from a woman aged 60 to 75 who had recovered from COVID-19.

In DNA, the CDR3 is TGTGCCAGCTCCCCGGGACAGACCTACGAGCAGTACTTC. Amino acids: CASSPGQTYEQYF. The gene calls are TRBV18 and TRBJ2-7, with 7 bases aligning to TRBD1. Germline V lookup: CDR1 KGHSH, CDR2 LQKENI. There are 13 residues in the CDR3. With V trimmed by 6 bases and J by 2 bases, 4 bases remained unmatched.